This T cell receptor (beta chain) derives from a study of monozygotic twins with cystic fibrosis. TCRdb's copy holds only in-frame clones and misses some; the assay was immunoSEQ multiplex PCR. This table has around 10,000 clones, just over 99% appearing once. CDR3 length: 17 amino acids. The germline V gene has CDR1 WNHNN and CDR2 SYGVQD (reference sequence). With 6 bases removed from V and 5 bases from J, the gap between germline ends came to 22 bases. The source of this sequence is a man between 18 and 29 years old with cystic fibrosis. V gene TRBV10-1 combines with J gene TRBJ2-2, with no clear D. Sequencing was carried out using blood. CDR3 protein: CASSDGSSGSRTGELFF. The CDR3 coding sequence is TGCGCCAGCAGCGATGGGTCCTCTGGTAGTAGAACCGGGGAGCTGTTTTTT.